This T cell receptor beta chain was recovered during a study of Tregs in tolerant kidney transplant recipients. CDR1 and CDR2 from the germline V gene are MNHEY and SVGAGI. The CDR3 is 15 residues long. V lost 0 bases and J 2 bases, leaving 8 bases between the germline ends. Clones were sequenced by immunoSEQ multiplex PCR, and TCRdb holds only the in-frame ones, with some missing. Altogether under 50,000 clones are present, about 90% being singletons, with the ten largest covering about 0.71%. The chain couples TRBV6-5 to TRBJ2-1; D unclear. The sample taken for sequencing was Tregs from blood. The receptor's source is a human donor in good health. In DNA, the CDR3 is TGTGCCAGCAGTTACTCGCAACCAACCTACAATGAGCAGTTCTTC. Its translation: CASSYSQPTYNEQFF.